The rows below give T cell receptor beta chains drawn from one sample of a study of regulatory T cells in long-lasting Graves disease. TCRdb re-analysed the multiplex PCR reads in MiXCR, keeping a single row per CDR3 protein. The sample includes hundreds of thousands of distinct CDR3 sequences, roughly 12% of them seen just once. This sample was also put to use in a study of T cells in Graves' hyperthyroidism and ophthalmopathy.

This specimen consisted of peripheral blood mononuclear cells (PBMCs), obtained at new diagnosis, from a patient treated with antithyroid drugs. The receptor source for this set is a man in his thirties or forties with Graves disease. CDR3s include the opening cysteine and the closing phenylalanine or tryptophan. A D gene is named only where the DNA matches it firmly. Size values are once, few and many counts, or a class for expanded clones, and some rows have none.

cdr3_aa: CSARRDRGYADTQYF; cdr3_nt: TGCAGTGCTCGCAGGGACAGGGGCTATGCAGATACGCAGTATTTT; v_call: TRBV20-1; j_call: TRBJ2-3; d_call: TRBD1; clone_size: -
cdr3_aa: CASSSIDRGGQETQYF; cdr3_nt: TGTGCCAGCAGCTCTATTGACAGGGGAGGCCAAGAGACCCAGTACTTC; v_call: TRBV11-1; j_call: TRBJ2-5; d_call: TRBD1; clone_size: many
cdr3_aa: CASTKPGGGEQFF; cdr3_nt: TGCGCCAGCACAAAACCAGGGGGAGGTGAGCAGTTCTTC; v_call: TRBV5-1; j_call: TRBJ2-1; d_call: -; clone_size: many
cdr3_aa: CAWRFGEETQYF; cdr3_nt: TGTGCCTGGAGGTTCGGGGAAGAGACCCAGTACTTC; v_call: TRBV30; j_call: TRBJ2-5; d_call: -; clone_size: few
cdr3_aa: CSAEDRGSNEQYF; cdr3_nt: TGCAGTGCTGAGGACAGGGGAAGTAACGAGCAGTACTTC; v_call: TRBV20-1; j_call: TRBJ2-7; d_call: TRBD1; clone_size: many
cdr3_aa: CASSFIRRDEQFF; cdr3_nt: TGTGCCAGCAGCTTTATCCGGAGGGATGAGCAGTTCTTC; v_call: TRBV5-6; j_call: TRBJ2-1; d_call: -; clone_size: few
cdr3_aa: CTSSLGAYNEQFF; cdr3_nt: TGCACCAGCAGCTTGGGTGCATACAATGAGCAGTTCTTC; v_call: TRBV5-1; j_call: TRBJ2-1; d_call: -; clone_size: -
cdr3_aa: CASSYGGGDNEQFF; cdr3_nt: TGTGCCAGCAGTTATGGTGGGGGGGACAATGAGCAGTTCTTC; v_call: TRBV6-2/TRBV6-3; j_call: TRBJ2-1; d_call: TRBD2; clone_size: many
cdr3_aa: CATSEGTRGNTDTQYF; cdr3_nt: TGTGCCACCAGTGAGGGGACCCGAGGTAACACAGATACGCAGTATTTT; v_call: TRBV24-1; j_call: TRBJ2-3; d_call: -; clone_size: many
cdr3_aa: CASSYSIQLNTEAFF; cdr3_nt: TGTGCCAGCAGTTACTCGATTCAGTTGAACACTGAAGCTTTCTTT; v_call: TRBV6-5; j_call: TRBJ1-1; d_call: -; clone_size: many
cdr3_aa: CASSSTRLEAFF; cdr3_nt: TGTGCCAGCAGTAGTACTCGACTTGAAGCTTTCTTT; v_call: TRBV27; j_call: TRBJ1-1; d_call: -; clone_size: many
cdr3_aa: CASSHRSGNTEAFF; cdr3_nt: TGTGCCAGCAGCCACAGGTCCGGGAACACTGAAGCTTTCTTT; v_call: TRBV3-1; j_call: TRBJ1-1; d_call: -; clone_size: many
cdr3_aa: CASSVEPTSGTGNTGELFF; cdr3_nt: TGTGCCAGCAGCGTAGAGCCGACTAGCGGGACCGGGAACACCGGGGAGCTGTTTTTT; v_call: TRBV9; j_call: TRBJ2-2; d_call: TRBD2; clone_size: -
cdr3_aa: CASSLVRGSGKNTEAFF; cdr3_nt: TGTGCCAGCAGCTTAGTTAGGGGAAGCGGTAAGAACACTGAAGCTTTCTTT; v_call: TRBV7-2; j_call: TRBJ1-1; d_call: -; clone_size: many
cdr3_aa: CASHIGGVTGELFF; cdr3_nt: TGTGCCAGCCACATAGGGGGAGTCACCGGGGAGCTGTTTTTT; v_call: TRBV6-2/TRBV6-3; j_call: TRBJ2-2; d_call: -; clone_size: many
cdr3_aa: CASSSDRNSNQPQHF; cdr3_nt: TGTGCCAGCAGCTCCGACAGAAATAGCAATCAGCCCCAGCATTTT; v_call: TRBV6-1; j_call: TRBJ1-5; d_call: -; clone_size: few
cdr3_aa: CASSYGGQANQPQHF; cdr3_nt: TGCGCCAGCAGCTACGGCGGACAGGCAAATCAGCCCCAGCATTTT; v_call: TRBV5-1; j_call: TRBJ1-5; d_call: TRBD1; clone_size: many
cdr3_aa: CASTSRDRGSDTQYF; cdr3_nt: TGTGCCAGCACCTCCCGGGACAGGGGATCAGATACGCAGTATTTT; v_call: TRBV6-1; j_call: TRBJ2-3; d_call: TRBD1; clone_size: few
cdr3_aa: CASSRYRDNTEAFF; cdr3_nt: TGTGCCAGCAGCAGATACAGGGACAACACTGAAGCTTTCTTT; v_call: TRBV7-2; j_call: TRBJ1-1; d_call: -; clone_size: many
cdr3_aa: CASSLRTAEAFF; cdr3_nt: TGTGCCAGCAGCTTGCGGACTGCAGAAGCTTTCTTT; v_call: TRBV7-2; j_call: TRBJ1-1; d_call: -; clone_size: many
cdr3_aa: CASSPESGRRTGELFF; cdr3_nt: TGTGCCAGCAGCCCAGAGAGCGGGAGGAGGACCGGGGAGCTGTTTTTT; v_call: TRBV7-2; j_call: TRBJ2-2; d_call: TRBD2; clone_size: many
cdr3_aa: CASSYSGRASSPHEQYF; cdr3_nt: TGTGCCAGCAGTTACTCCGGCAGGGCCTCATCCCCGCACGAGCAGTACTTC; v_call: TRBV6-9; j_call: TRBJ2-7; d_call: -; clone_size: few
cdr3_aa: CASSELQPPPNEQFF; cdr3_nt: TGTGCCAGCAGTGAACTACAACCTCCACCCAATGAGCAGTTCTTC; v_call: TRBV6-1; j_call: TRBJ2-1; d_call: -; clone_size: many
cdr3_aa: CSARVGRLGQPQHF; cdr3_nt: TGCAGTGCTAGAGTCGGTCGGCTCGGGCAGCCCCAGCATTTT; v_call: TRBV20-1; j_call: TRBJ1-5; d_call: -; clone_size: many
cdr3_aa: CASSLEGSSTDTQYF; cdr3_nt: TGTGCCAGCAGCTTGGAGGGGTCTAGCACAGATACGCAGTATTTT; v_call: TRBV5-8; j_call: TRBJ2-3; d_call: -; clone_size: -
cdr3_aa: CASSAGTGGRSNEQFF; cdr3_nt: TGTGCCAGCAGCGCCGGGACTGGCGGGAGATCAAATGAGCAGTTCTTC; v_call: TRBV9; j_call: TRBJ2-1; d_call: TRBD2; clone_size: few
cdr3_aa: CASSLDRLAHEQYF; cdr3_nt: TGTGCCAGCAGCTTAGATAGGCTAGCCCACGAGCAGTACTTC; v_call: TRBV11-2; j_call: TRBJ2-7; d_call: -; clone_size: many
cdr3_aa: CAWTPSGGLSTF; cdr3_nt: TGTGCCTGGACACCCTCAGGCGGACTTTCAACCTTC; v_call: TRBV30; j_call: TRBJ1-2; d_call: -; clone_size: many
cdr3_aa: CASSLEFGHEQFF; cdr3_nt: TGCGCCAGCAGCTTGGAATTCGGCCATGAGCAGTTCTTC; v_call: TRBV5-1; j_call: TRBJ2-1; d_call: -; clone_size: many
cdr3_aa: CASSQEGGKAFF; cdr3_nt: TGCGCCAGCAGCCAAGAAGGGGGAAAAGCTTTCTTT; v_call: TRBV4-1; j_call: TRBJ1-1; d_call: -; clone_size: -
cdr3_aa: CASSLGWEAYEQYF; cdr3_nt: TGCGCCAGCAGCTTGGGTTGGGAAGCCTACGAGCAGTACTTC; v_call: TRBV5-1; j_call: TRBJ2-7; d_call: -; clone_size: many
cdr3_aa: CSVERGSEGNTIYF; cdr3_nt: TGCAGCGTTGAACGAGGGTCGGAAGGAAACACCATATATTTT; v_call: TRBV29-1; j_call: TRBJ1-3; d_call: -; clone_size: -
cdr3_aa: CATSDWGENQPQHF; cdr3_nt: TGTGCCACCAGTGATTGGGGGGAAAATCAGCCCCAGCATTTT; v_call: TRBV24-1; j_call: TRBJ1-5; d_call: -; clone_size: many
cdr3_aa: CASRREGSYNEQFF; cdr3_nt: TGTGCCAGCAGGCGGGAGGGGTCCTACAATGAGCAGTTCTTC; v_call: TRBV27; j_call: TRBJ2-1; d_call: TRBD2; clone_size: many
cdr3_aa: CASSYGAAGDEQYF; cdr3_nt: TGTGCCAGCAGTTACGGGGCCGCCGGGGACGAGCAGTACTTC; v_call: TRBV6-5; j_call: TRBJ2-7; d_call: -; clone_size: few
cdr3_aa: CASSLSPWETQYF; cdr3_nt: TGTGCCAGCAGCTTATCCCCATGGGAGACCCAGTACTTC; v_call: TRBV7-2; j_call: TRBJ2-5; d_call: -; clone_size: many
cdr3_aa: CASSKTGLAGAPDNEQFF; cdr3_nt: TGTGCCAGCAGCAAAACCGGGCTAGCGGGAGCCCCGGACAATGAGCAGTTCTTC; v_call: TRBV7-8; j_call: TRBJ2-1; d_call: TRBD2; clone_size: few
cdr3_aa: CASSTPSTGPANGEAFF; cdr3_nt: TGTGCCAGTAGTACCCCCTCGACAGGACCGGCTAACGGTGAAGCTTTCTTT; v_call: TRBV19; j_call: TRBJ1-1; d_call: -; clone_size: many
cdr3_aa: CASNTPGHRTGELFF; cdr3_nt: TGTGCCAGCAACACACCGGGACACCGGACCGGGGAGCTGTTTTTT; v_call: TRBV7-8; j_call: TRBJ2-2; d_call: -; clone_size: many
cdr3_aa: CASKPGLAGTYEQYF; cdr3_nt: TGTGCCAGCAAACCGGGACTAGCGGGGACCTACGAGCAGTACTTC; v_call: TRBV2; j_call: TRBJ2-7; d_call: TRBD2; clone_size: many
cdr3_aa: CASSSGVAVYTDTQYF; cdr3_nt: TGTGCCAGCAGCTCCGGGGTAGCGGTATACACAGATACGCAGTATTTT; v_call: TRBV7-2; j_call: TRBJ2-3; d_call: -; clone_size: many
cdr3_aa: CSVVPGQQFSYEQYF; cdr3_nt: TGCAGTGTTGTACCGGGACAGCAATTCTCCTACGAGCAGTACTTC; v_call: TRBV20-1; j_call: TRBJ2-7; d_call: TRBD1; clone_size: many
cdr3_aa: CASSSLAGGGAQETQYF; cdr3_nt: TGTGCCAGCAGTTCCCTAGCGGGTGGAGGGGCCCAAGAGACCCAGTACTTC; v_call: TRBV28; j_call: TRBJ2-5; d_call: TRBD2; clone_size: many
cdr3_aa: CSARDLPALGGLAGGPLDEQFF; cdr3_nt: TGCAGTGCTAGAGATCTACCGGCATTAGGGGGACTAGCGGGAGGGCCCTTGGATGAGCAGTTCTTC; v_call: TRBV20-1; j_call: TRBJ2-1; d_call: TRBD2; clone_size: -
cdr3_aa: CASSHRPAGGPYEQYF; cdr3_nt: TGCGCCAGCAGCCACAGGCCAGCGGGAGGGCCTTACGAGCAGTACTTC; v_call: TRBV10-1; j_call: TRBJ2-7; d_call: TRBD2; clone_size: many
cdr3_aa: CASSEDRRTEAFF; cdr3_nt: TGTGCCAGTAGTGAGGACAGGAGGACTGAAGCTTTCTTT; v_call: TRBV19; j_call: TRBJ1-1; d_call: TRBD1; clone_size: -
cdr3_aa: CASSWGDRHEYF; cdr3_nt: TGTGCCAGCAGCTGGGGGGACAGGCATGAGTACTTC; v_call: TRBV7-9; j_call: TRBJ2-7; d_call: TRBD1; clone_size: many
cdr3_aa: CASNAGTEYGYTF; cdr3_nt: TGTGCCAGCAATGCCGGGACAGAATATGGCTACACCTTC; v_call: TRBV12-3/TRBV12-4; j_call: TRBJ1-2; d_call: TRBD1; clone_size: many
cdr3_aa: CASSDSGGLKFGQPQHF; cdr3_nt: TGTGCCAGCAGTGACTCGGGGGGGTTGAAGTTTGGTCAGCCCCAGCATTTT; v_call: TRBV6-4; j_call: TRBJ1-5; d_call: -; clone_size: -
cdr3_aa: CAWPFITGRNIQYF; cdr3_nt: TGTGCCTGGCCCTTTATCACAGGGCGAAACATTCAGTACTTC; v_call: TRBV30; j_call: TRBJ2-4; d_call: -; clone_size: few
cdr3_aa: CASSFRQGDQPQHF; cdr3_nt: TGTGCCAGCAGTTTCCGACAGGGGGATCAGCCCCAGCATTTT; v_call: TRBV12-3/TRBV12-4; j_call: TRBJ1-5; d_call: TRBD1; clone_size: -
cdr3_aa: CASSFSPDTQYF; cdr3_nt: TGTGCCAGCAGTTTCAGCCCCGATACGCAGTATTTT; v_call: TRBV27; j_call: TRBJ2-3; d_call: -; clone_size: many
cdr3_aa: CAWNLGGVLYEQYF; cdr3_nt: TGTGCCTGGAACTTGGGGGGGGTACTTTACGAGCAGTACTTC; v_call: TRBV30; j_call: TRBJ2-7; d_call: TRBD2; clone_size: few
cdr3_aa: CASGEETGTYEQYF; cdr3_nt: TGTGCCAGCGGGGAGGAGACAGGGACCTACGAGCAGTACTTC; v_call: TRBV4-2; j_call: TRBJ2-7; d_call: -; clone_size: -
cdr3_aa: CASSFDNYGYTF; cdr3_nt: TGTGCCAGCAGCTTTGATAACTATGGCTACACCTTC; v_call: TRBV5-4; j_call: TRBJ1-2; d_call: -; clone_size: few
cdr3_aa: CASSHVGPSTDTQYF; cdr3_nt: TGTGCCAGCAGCCACGTCGGCCCCAGCACAGATACGCAGTATTTT; v_call: TRBV7-3; j_call: TRBJ2-3; d_call: -; clone_size: many